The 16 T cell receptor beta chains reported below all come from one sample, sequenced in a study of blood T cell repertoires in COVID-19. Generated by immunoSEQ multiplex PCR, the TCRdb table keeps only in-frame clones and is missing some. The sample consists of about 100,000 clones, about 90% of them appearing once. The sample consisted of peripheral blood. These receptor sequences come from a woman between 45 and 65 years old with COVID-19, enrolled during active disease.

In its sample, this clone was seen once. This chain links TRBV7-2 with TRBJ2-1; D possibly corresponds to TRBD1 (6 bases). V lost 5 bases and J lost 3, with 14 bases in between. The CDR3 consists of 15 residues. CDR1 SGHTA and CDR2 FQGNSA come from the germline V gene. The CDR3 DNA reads TGTGCCAGCAGCCAGGGGTCCGGGGACTACAATGAGCAGTTCTTC. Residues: CASSQGSGDYNEQFF.

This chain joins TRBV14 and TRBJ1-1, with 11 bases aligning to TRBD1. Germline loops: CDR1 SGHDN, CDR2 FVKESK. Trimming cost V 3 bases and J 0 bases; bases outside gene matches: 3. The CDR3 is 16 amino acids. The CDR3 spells CASSHGTGGLNTEAFF. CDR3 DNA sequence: TGTGCCAGCAGCCATGGGACAGGGGGGCTGAACACTGAAGCTTTCTTT.

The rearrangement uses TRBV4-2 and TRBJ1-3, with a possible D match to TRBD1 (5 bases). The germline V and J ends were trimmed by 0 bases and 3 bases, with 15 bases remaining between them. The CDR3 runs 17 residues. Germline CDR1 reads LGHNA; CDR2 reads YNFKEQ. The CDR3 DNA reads TGTGCCAGCAGCCAAGATCCGGGGGGTCTTCTTGGAAACACCATATATTTT. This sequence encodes CASSQDPGGLLGNTIYF.

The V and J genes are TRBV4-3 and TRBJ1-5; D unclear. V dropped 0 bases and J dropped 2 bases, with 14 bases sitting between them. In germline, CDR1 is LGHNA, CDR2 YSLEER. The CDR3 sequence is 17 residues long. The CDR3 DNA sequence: TGCGCCAGCAGCCAAGATCAGCCGGGAGACGGCAATCAGCCCCAGCATTTT. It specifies CASSQDQPGDGNQPQHF.

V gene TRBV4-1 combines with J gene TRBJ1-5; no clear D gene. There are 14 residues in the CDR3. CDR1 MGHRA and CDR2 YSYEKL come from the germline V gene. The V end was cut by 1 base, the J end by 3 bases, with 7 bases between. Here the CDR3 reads CASSQAGSNQPQHF. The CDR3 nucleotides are TGCGCCAGCAGCCAAGCCGGGTCCAATCAGCCCCAGCATTTT.

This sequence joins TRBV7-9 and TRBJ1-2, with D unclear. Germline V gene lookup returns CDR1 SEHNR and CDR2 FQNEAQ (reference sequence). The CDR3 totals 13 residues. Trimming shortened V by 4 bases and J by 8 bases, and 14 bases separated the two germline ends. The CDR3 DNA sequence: TGTGCCAGCAGCTACCCCCAGTCTGTGGGCTACACCTTC. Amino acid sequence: CASSYPQSVGYTF.

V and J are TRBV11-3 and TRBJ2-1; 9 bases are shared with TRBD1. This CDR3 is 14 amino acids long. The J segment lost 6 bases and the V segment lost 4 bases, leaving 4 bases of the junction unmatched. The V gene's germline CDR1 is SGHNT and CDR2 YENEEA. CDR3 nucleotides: TGTGCCAGCAGCTGGGACAGGGCGTCCAATGAGCAGTTCTTC. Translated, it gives CASSWDRASNEQFF. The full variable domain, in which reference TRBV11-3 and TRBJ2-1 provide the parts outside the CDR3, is EAGVVQSPRYKIIEKKQPVAFWCNPISGHNTLYWYLQNLGQGPELLIRYENEEAVDDSQLPKDRFSAERLKGVDSTLKIQPAELGDSAVYLCASSWDRASNEQFFGPGTRLTVL.

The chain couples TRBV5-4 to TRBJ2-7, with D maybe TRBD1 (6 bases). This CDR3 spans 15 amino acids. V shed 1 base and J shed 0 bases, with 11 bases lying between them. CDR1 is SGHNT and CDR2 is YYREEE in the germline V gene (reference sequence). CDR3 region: CASSLNPGASYEQYF. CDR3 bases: TGTGCCAGCAGCTTGAATCCAGGGGCCTCCTACGAGCAGTACTTC.

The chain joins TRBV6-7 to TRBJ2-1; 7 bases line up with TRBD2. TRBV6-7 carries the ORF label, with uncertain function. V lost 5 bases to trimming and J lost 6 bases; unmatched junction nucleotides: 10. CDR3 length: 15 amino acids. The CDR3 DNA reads TGTGCCAGCAGTCCAACCCGACTAGCCTTCAATGAGCAGTTCTTC. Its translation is CASSPTRLAFNEQFF.

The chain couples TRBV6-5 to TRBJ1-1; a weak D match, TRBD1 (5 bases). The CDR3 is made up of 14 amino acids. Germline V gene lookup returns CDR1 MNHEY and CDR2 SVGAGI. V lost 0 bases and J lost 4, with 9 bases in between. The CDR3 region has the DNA TGTGCCAGCAGTTACTCAGGGGTCCCCACTGAAGCTTTCTTT. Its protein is CASSYSGVPTEAFF.

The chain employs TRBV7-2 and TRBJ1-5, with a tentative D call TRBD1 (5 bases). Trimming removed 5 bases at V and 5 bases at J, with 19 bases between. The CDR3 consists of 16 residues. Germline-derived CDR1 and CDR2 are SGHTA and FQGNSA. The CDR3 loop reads CASSKEMTSTDQPQHF. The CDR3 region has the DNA TGTGCCAGCAGCAAGGAGATGACCTCGACAGATCAGCCCCAGCATTTT.

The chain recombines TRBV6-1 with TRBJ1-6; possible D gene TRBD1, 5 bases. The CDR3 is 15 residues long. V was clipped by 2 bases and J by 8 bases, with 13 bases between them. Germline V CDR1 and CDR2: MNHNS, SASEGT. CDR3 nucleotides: TGTGCCAGCAGTGAAAGGCTCTGGGGGGATTCACCCCTCCACTTT. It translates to CASSERLWGDSPLHF.

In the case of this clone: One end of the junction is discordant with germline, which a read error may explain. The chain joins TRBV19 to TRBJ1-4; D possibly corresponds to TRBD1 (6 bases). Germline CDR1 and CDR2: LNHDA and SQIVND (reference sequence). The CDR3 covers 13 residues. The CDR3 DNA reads TGTGCCAGTAGCCCAGGGAGGGACACTCTCCCCGTTTTT. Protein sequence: CASSPGRDTLPVF.

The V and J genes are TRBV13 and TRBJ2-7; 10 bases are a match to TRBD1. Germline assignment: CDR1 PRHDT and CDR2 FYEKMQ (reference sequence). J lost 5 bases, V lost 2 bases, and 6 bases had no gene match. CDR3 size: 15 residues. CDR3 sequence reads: CASSLTGQGTHEQYF. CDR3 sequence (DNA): TGTGCCAGCAGCTTAACGGGACAGGGGACCCACGAGCAGTACTTC.

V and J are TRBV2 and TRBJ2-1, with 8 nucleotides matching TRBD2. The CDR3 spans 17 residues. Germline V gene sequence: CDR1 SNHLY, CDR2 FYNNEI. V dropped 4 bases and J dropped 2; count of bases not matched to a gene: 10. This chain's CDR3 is CASSAKGRGVPYNEQFF. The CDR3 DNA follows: TGTGCCAGCAGTGCCAAGGGGCGGGGGGTGCCCTACAATGAGCAGTTCTTC.

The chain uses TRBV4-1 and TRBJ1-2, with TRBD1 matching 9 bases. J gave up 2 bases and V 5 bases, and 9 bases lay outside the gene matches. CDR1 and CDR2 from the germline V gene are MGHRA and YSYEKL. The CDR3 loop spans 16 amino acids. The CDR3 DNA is TGCGCCAGCAGCATCCGACCGGGACAGGGAAACTATGGCTACACCTTC. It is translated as CASSIRPGQGNYGYTF.